A single sample is the source of the 13 T cell receptor beta chains below, sequenced in a study of T cell responses to AZD1222 COVID-19 vaccine. Assay: immunoSEQ multiplex PCR; the TCRdb copy retains only in-frame clones and omits some. The table shows some 130,000 clones, with approximately 92% occurring only once. The sample consisted of peripheral blood, taken 28 days after the second AZD1222 dose. Receptors were obtained from an adult who received the AZD1222 COVID-19 vaccine.

This clone appeared a single time. The chain carries TRBV2 and TRBJ2-1; D is ambiguous. The CDR3 covers 17 residues. Trimming pared 4 bases from V and 8 bases from J, leaving 24 bases between. CDR1 is SNHLY and CDR2 is FYNNEI in the germline V gene. The CDR3 sequence: CASSVSDSTLLDHEQFF. The CDR3 nucleotides read TGTGCCAGCAGTGTATCCGATTCGACACTGTTAGACCATGAGCAGTTCTTC.

The chain couples TRBV21-1 to TRBJ1-6. TRBV21-1 corresponds to a pseudogene. The CDR3 covers 17 residues. The DNA of the CDR3 is TGTGCCAGCAGCGGTGGGGGGAACAGGGAATGCGGATCACCCCTCCACTTT. Its protein product is CASSGGGNRECGSPLHF.

This clone occurred once. The rearrangement joins TRBV7-9 to TRBJ2-4, with D perhaps matching TRBD1 (5 bases). The CDR3 runs 16 residues. Germline V gene sequence: CDR1 SEHNR, CDR2 FQNEAQ (reference sequence). Trimming removed 4 bases from V and 0 bases from J, with 13 bases in between. This CDR3 is CASSSTTALAKNIQYF. The CDR3 nucleotides are TGTGCCAGCAGCTCGACGACAGCACTAGCCAAAAACATTCAGTACTTC.

This chain joins TRBV11-2 and TRBJ2-7; D remains ambiguous. Trimming cost V 1 base and J 3 bases, with 7 bases left between them. Germline lookup yields CDR1 SGHAT and CDR2 FQNNGV. The CDR3 spans 13 residues. The CDR3 DNA sequence: TGTGCCAGCAGCTTAGTAGCAGGCTACGAGCAGTACTTC. Encoded protein: CASSLVAGYEQYF.

This clone was detected only once. This chain uses TRBV3-1 (or the pseudogene TRBV3-2) with TRBJ2-3, with D possibly TRBD2 on 6 matching bases. Germline values: CDR1 LGHDT, CDR2 YNNKEL (reference sequence). This CDR3 region has 16 residues. V lost 7 bases and J 2 bases, leaving 19 bases between the germline ends. The CDR3: CASTKRGLLDTDTQYF. In nucleotides, the CDR3 is TGTGCCAGCACTAAAAGAGGACTACTAGACACAGATACGCAGTATTTT.

The chain has TRBV5-1 and TRBJ1-1; TRBD1 agrees at 8 bases. The V segment lost 2 bases and the J segment 7 bases; nucleotides outside the gene matches: 7. CDR1 and CDR2 from the germline V gene are SGHRS and YFSETQ. The CDR3 is 14 amino acids. CDR3 protein: CASSLGQGRSEAFF. The CDR3 DNA is TGCGCCAGCAGCTTAGGACAGGGTCGCAGTGAAGCTTTCTTT.

The gene calls are TRBV7-2 and TRBJ2-5, with 11 bases fitting TRBD2. This CDR3 contains 15 residues. Germline trimming cut 6 bases from V and 3 bases from J; bases unmatched to any gene: 6. The germline CDR1 and CDR2 sequences are SGHTA and FQGNSA. The CDR3 nucleotides read TGTGCCAGCAGTCTGGGACTAGCGGCGAAAGAGACCCAGTACTTC. It codes for CASSLGLAAKETQYF.

Only one count was recorded for this clone. The chain uses TRBV11-3 and TRBJ2-5; no reliable D call. Germline V gives CDR1 SGHNT, CDR2 YENEEA. Trimming shortened V by 5 bases and J by 5 bases, and 9 bases separated the two germline ends. This CDR3 is 12 amino acids long. This CDR3 reads CASSPWSETQYF. The CDR3 DNA is TGTGCCAGCAGCCCATGGTCGGAGACCCAGTACTTC. The entire variable domain, with the rest obtained from reference TRBV11-3 and TRBJ2-5, is as follows: EAGVVQSPRYKIIEKKQPVAFWCNPISGHNTLYWYLQNLGQGPELLIRYENEEAVDDSQLPKDRFSAERLKGVDSTLKIQPAELGDSAVYLCASSPWSETQYFGPGTRLLVL.

The chain couples TRBV11-2 to TRBJ1-3; maybe TRBD1 (5 bases). V was shortened by 9 bases and J by 2 bases, with 14 bases between the two germline ends. This CDR3 is 14 amino acids long. CDR1 is SGHAT, CDR2 FQNNGV, per germline. The CDR3 DNA reads TGTGCCAGTCAGGTGGGACTAACTGGAAACACCATATATTTT. This codes for CASQVGLTGNTIYF.

The chain carries TRBV20-1 and TRBJ2-3; 11 nucleotides line up with TRBD2. This CDR3 is 16 amino acids long. Germline CDR1 and CDR2: DFQATT and SNEGSKA (reference sequence). J lost 0 bases, V lost 3 bases, and 5 bases had no gene match. The CDR3 DNA reads TGCAGTGCTAGTAAAGCTAGCGGGGGGAGCACAGATACGCAGTATTTT. Translation: CSASKASGGSTDTQYF.

V gene TRBV7-2 combines with J gene TRBJ1-6; D is undetermined. Trimming took 2 bases from V and 9 from J, leaving 5 bases between them. This CDR3 contains 12 residues. Per the germline V gene, CDR1 is SGHTA and CDR2 is FQGNSA. The CDR3 protein is CASSLMVSPLHF. In DNA, the CDR3 is TGTGCCAGCAGCTTAATGGTTTCACCCCTCCACTTT. The variable domain in full, with the rest retrieved from reference TRBV7-2 and TRBJ1-6, is GAGVSQSPSNKVTEKGKDVELRCDPISGHTALYWYRQSLGQGLEFLIYFQGNSAPDKSGLPSDRFSAERTGGSVSTLTIQRTQQEDSAVYLCASSLMVSPLHFGNGTRLTVT.

V usage is TRBV7-6 and J usage is TRBJ2-3; D might be TRBD1 (6 bases). V shed 5 bases and J shed 0 bases, with 15 bases lying between them. Germline lookup yields CDR1 SGHVS and CDR2 FNYEAQ. The CDR3 runs to 16 residues. DNA of the CDR3: TGTGCCAGCAGCCGTTTGGTGGGGGCTAGCACAGATACGCAGTATTTT. Translated: CASSRLVGASTDTQYF.

The chain couples TRBV11-2 to TRBJ1-1; TRBD1 is a possible D gene (5 bases). V was shortened by 2 bases and J by 1 base, with 11 bases between the two germline ends. Germline V gene lookup returns CDR1 SGHAT and CDR2 FQNNGV. The CDR3 loop spans 15 amino acids. Here the CDR3 DNA reads TGTGCCAGCAGCTTATACCAGGGTCAGAACACTGAAGCTTTCTTT. Its translation is CASSLYQGQNTEAFF.